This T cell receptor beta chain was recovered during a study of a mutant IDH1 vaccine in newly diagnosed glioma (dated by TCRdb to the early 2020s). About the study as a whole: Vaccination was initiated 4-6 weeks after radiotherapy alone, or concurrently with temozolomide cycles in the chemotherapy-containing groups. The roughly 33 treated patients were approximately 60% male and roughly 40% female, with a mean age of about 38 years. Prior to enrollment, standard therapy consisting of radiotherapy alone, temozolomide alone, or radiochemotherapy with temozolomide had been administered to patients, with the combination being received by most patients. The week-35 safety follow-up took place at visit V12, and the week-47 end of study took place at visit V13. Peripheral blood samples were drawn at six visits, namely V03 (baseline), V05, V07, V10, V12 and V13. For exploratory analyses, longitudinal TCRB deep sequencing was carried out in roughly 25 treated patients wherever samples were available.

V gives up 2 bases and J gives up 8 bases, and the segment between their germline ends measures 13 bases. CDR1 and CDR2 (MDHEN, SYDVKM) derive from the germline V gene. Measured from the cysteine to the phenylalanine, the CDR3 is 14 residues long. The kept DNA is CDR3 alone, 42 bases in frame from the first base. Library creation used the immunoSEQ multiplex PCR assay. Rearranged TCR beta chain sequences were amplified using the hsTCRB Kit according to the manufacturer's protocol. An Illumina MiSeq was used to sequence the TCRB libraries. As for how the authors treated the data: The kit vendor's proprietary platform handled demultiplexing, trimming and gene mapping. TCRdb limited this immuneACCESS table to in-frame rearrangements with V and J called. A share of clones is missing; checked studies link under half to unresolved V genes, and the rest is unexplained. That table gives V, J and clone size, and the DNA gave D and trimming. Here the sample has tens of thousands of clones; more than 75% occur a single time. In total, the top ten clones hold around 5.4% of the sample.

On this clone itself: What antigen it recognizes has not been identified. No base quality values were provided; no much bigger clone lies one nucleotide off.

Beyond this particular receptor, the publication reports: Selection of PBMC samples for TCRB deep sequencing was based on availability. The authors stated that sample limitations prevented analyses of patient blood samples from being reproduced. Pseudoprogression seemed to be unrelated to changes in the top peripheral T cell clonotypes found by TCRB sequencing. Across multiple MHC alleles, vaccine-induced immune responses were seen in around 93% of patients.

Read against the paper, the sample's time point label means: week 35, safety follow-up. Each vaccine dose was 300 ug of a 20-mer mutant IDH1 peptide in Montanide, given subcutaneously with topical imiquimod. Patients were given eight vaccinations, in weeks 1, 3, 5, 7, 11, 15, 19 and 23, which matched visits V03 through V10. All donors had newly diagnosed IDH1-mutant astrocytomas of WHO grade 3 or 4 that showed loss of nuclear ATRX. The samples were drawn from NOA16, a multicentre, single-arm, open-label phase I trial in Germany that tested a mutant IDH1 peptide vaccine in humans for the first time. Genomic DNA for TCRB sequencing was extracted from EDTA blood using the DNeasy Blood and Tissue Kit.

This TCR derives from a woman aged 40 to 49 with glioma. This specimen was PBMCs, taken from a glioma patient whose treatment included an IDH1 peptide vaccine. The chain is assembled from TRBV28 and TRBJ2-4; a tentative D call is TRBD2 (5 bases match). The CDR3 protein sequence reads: CASSLRPAGDIQYF. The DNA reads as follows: TGTGCCAGCAGTTTAAGGCCAGCCGGGGACATTCAGTACTTC.